This paragraph reports one T cell receptor (beta chain). Its antigen is currently unknown. The entry originates in a study of cytomegalovirus exposure and HLA in healthy donors. Study conclusions and caveats: Most TCRs appeared rarely, but some public TCRs recurred in many donors. Per published reports, the classifier diagnosed cytomegalovirus status with high specificity and sensitivity. According to a subsequent analysis, TCR clusters from the first cohort were inclined to appear together in the 120 validation repertoires.

Using immunoSEQ multiplex PCR, the repertoire was profiled, and TCRdb retains in-frame clones only, with some absent. This table holds about 60,000 clones, more than 80% found once. Trimming pared 1 base from V and 5 bases from J, leaving 8 bases between. The germline gives CDR1 GTSNPN, CDR2 SVGIG (reference sequence). The CDR3 totals 12 residues. The chain has TRBV30 and TRBJ2-5; the D is unclear. The sequence was collected from a woman aged 18-29 years in good health and CMV-seronegative. Sequenced: PBMCs. The CDR3 sequence: CAWSARVETQYF. In DNA form, the CDR3 reads TGTGCCTGGAGTGCCCGCGTGGAGACCCAGTACTTC.